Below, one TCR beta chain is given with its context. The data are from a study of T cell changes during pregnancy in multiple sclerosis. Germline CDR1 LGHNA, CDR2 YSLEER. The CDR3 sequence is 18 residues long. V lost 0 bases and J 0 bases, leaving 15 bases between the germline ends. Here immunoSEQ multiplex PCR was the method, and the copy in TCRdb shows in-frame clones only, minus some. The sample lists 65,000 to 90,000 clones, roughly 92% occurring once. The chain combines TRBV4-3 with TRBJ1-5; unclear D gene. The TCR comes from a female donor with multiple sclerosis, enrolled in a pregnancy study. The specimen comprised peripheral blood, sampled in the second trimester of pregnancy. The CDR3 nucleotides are TGCGCCAGCAGCCAAGAGTATGGGGAGGGTTATAGCAATCAGCCCCAGCATTTT. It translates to CASSQEYGEGYSNQPQHF.